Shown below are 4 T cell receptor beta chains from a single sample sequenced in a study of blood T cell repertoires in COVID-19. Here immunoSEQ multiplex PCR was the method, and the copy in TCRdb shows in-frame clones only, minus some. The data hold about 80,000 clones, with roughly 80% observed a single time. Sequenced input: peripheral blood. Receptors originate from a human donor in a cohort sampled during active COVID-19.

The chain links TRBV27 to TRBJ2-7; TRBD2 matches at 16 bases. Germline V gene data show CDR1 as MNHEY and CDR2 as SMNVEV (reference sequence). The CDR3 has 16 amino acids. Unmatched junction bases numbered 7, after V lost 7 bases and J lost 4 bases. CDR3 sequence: CASTGTSGGAGYEQYF. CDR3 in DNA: TGTGCCAGCACCGGGACTAGCGGGGGGGCCGGGTACGAGCAGTACTTC.

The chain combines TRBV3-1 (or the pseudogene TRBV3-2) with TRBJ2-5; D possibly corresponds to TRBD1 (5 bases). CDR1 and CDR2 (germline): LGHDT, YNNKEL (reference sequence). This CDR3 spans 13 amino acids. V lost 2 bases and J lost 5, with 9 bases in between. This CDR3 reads CASSQQGRETQYF. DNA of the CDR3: TGTGCCAGCAGCCAACAGGGTAGGGAGACCCAGTACTTC.

CDR3 amino acids: CASSLDRGYEQYF. CDR3 sequence (DNA): TGTGCCAGCAGTTTGGACAGGGGCTACGAGCAGTACTTC. The rearrangement uses TRBV27 and TRBJ2-7; 9 bases map to TRBD1. From germline, CDR1 is MNHEY and CDR2 SMNVEV (reference sequence). V gave up 3 bases and J gave up 3 bases; unmatched junction bases: 0. CDR3 size: 13 residues.

The CDR3 here is CASSTTRDRGRHTEAFF. DNA for the CDR3: TGTGCCAGCTCAACAACCCGGGACAGGGGTAGGCACACTGAAGCTTTCTTT. This chain links TRBV18 with TRBJ1-1; 10 bases line up with TRBD1. V was pared by 5 bases and J by 3 bases, with 12 bases of the junction left unmatched. This CDR3 contains 17 residues. The germline gives CDR1 KGHSH, CDR2 LQKENI.